This T cell receptor (beta chain) originates from a study of blood T cells in healthy people across ages. The ends lost 4 bases at V and 6 bases at J; junction bases unmatched: 15. Germline CDR1 is MNHEY and CDR2 is SMNVEV (reference sequence). The length of the CDR3 is 20 residues. A J-beta primer mix and a sample-barcoded 5' primer were used in a second PCR of roughly 7 to 12 cycles. TCRdb itself ran the 5' RACE reads through MiXCR, one entry per CDR3 protein. The sample consists of some 1.5 million distinct CDR3 sequences, roughly 43% of them appearing once. Sequencing was done on a sample of blood. The rearrangement uses TRBV27 and TRBJ2-2; 15 bases are a match to TRBD2. The sequence was collected from a woman aged 18-29 years in good health. The CDR3: CASSSTGLAGGPVDPGELFF. The CDR3 region has the DNA TGTGCCAGCAGTTCCACTGGACTAGCGGGGGGGCCGGTGGACCCCGGGGAGCTGTTTTTT.